This T cell receptor beta chain was captured by sequencing in a study of identical twins. General study points: Rather than following the same donors, the conclusions depended on cross-sectional statistical analysis.

CDR3 length equals 15 residues. The germline V gene has CDR1 SGHRS and CDR2 YFSETQ. Trimming stripped 0 bases from V and 3 bases from J, with 11 bases between. This clonotype was seen a handful of times. What it binds is unknown. Only healthy Caucasians were enrolled as donors. MiXCR, applied by TCRdb to the 5' RACE reads, yields one record per CDR3 protein. The sample gives roughly 770,000 distinct CDR3 sequences, roughly 18% of which show up once; around 14% is in the top ten. These data also featured in a second study, about T cells expressing NK-cell markers. That work states: The eight sequenced donors comprised seven who were HCMV-seropositive and one who was seronegative. Dominant NKG2C+ clonotypes made up roughly 1.0-7.0% of CD8+ T cells in roughly six donors.

This receptor was obtained from a woman aged 18-29 years in good health. The specimen was PBMCs. This chain connects TRBV5-1 to TRBJ2-3; D remains ambiguous. CDR3 region: CASSLAPASTDTQYF. The CDR3 bases are TGCGCCAGCAGCTTGGCTCCGGCGTCGACAGATACGCAGTATTTT.